Below are 32 T cell receptor beta chains sequenced from a single sample in a study of technical replicates of blood from a handful of donors. Profiling relied on immunoSEQ multiplex PCR, and the TCRdb table lists in-frame clones only, not all of them. The table records approximately 18,000 clones, about four fifths of them present only once. Material: PBMCs. All receptors derive from a human donor in good health. Some clones in this sample may be carry-over from other donors' samples.

The rearrangement links TRBV2 to TRBJ2-2; 7 bases line up with TRBD2. V dropped 3 bases and J dropped 3; count of bases not matched to a gene: 4. The germline gives CDR1 SNHLY, CDR2 FYNNEI. This CDR3 spans 15 amino acids. CDR3 bases: TGTGCCAGCAGTGAGGGTCTAGCGGACACCGGGGAGCTGTTTTTT. This sequence encodes CASSEGLADTGELFF.

The gene calls are TRBV18 and TRBJ1-3; D gene uncertain. V lost 8 bases and J 10 bases, leaving 9 bases between the germline ends. In germline, CDR1 is KGHSH, CDR2 LQKENI. The length of the CDR3 is 10 residues. CDR3 coding DNA: TGTGCCAGCCGCTCGGAGACCATATATTTT. It codes for CASRSETIYF. The whole variable domain, remainder taken from reference TRBV18 and TRBJ1-3, is NAGVMQNPRHLVRRRGQEARLRCSPMKGHSHVYWYRQLPEEGLKFMVYLQKENIIDESGMPKERFSAEFPKEGPSILRIQQVVRGDSAAYFCASRSETIYFGEGSWLTVV.

The chain links TRBV12-1 to TRBJ1-5. TRBV12-1 is a known pseudogene. This CDR3 has 13 amino acids. Here the CDR3 DNA reads TGTGCCAGCCTCATCTATAGCAATCAGCCCCAGCATTTT. Translating it yields CASLIYSNQPQHF.

The V gene is TRBV27, the J gene TRBJ2-5; 9 bases match TRBD1. The CDR3 consists of 15 residues. Germline lookup yields CDR1 MNHEY and CDR2 SMNVEV (reference sequence). V gave up 2 bases and J gave up 4 bases; unmatched junction bases: 5. CDR3 sequence: CASSLGDREVETQYF. CDR3 in DNA: TGTGCCAGCAGTTTAGGGGACAGGGAGGTAGAGACCCAGTACTTC.

This chain uses TRBV7-9 with TRBJ2-1, with 15 bases lining up with TRBD2. Trimming at V came to 5 bases and at J to 4 bases, leaving 3 bases not matched to a gene. This CDR3 region has 16 residues. Per the germline V gene, CDR1 is SEHNR and CDR2 is FQNEAQ (reference sequence). CDR3 bases: TGTGCCAGCAGCCCCGGGACTAGCGGGAGGTACAATGAGCAGTTCTTC. This gives the protein CASSPGTSGRYNEQFF.

This chain joins TRBV7-2 and TRBJ2-7, with D possibly matching TRBD2 (5 bases). From germline, CDR1 is SGHTA and CDR2 FQGNSA. This CDR3 spans 16 amino acids. The germline V and J ends were trimmed by 8 bases and 2 bases, with 22 bases remaining between them. This CDR3 is CASGGAGGSAAYEQYF. DNA of the CDR3: TGTGCCAGCGGTGGAGCCGGAGGTAGCGCCGCCTACGAGCAGTACTTC.

This clone was seen a single time. This chain connects TRBV2 to TRBJ2-1, with a weak D call TRBD2 (5 bases). Germline assignment: CDR1 SNHLY and CDR2 FYNNEI. Trimming removed 5 bases at V and 7 bases at J, with 18 bases between. The CDR3 runs 15 residues. CDR3 bases: TGTGCCAGCAGTCCCAGAACTAGAACGTGGAATGAGCAGTTCTTC. It codes for CASSPRTRTWNEQFF.

The V call is TRBV7-9, the J call TRBJ2-1, with D maybe TRBD1 (5 bases). This CDR3 is 13 amino acids long. Trimming stripped 5 bases from V and 5 bases from J, with 10 bases between. Per the germline V gene, CDR1 is SEHNR and CDR2 is FQNEAQ (reference sequence). The chain's CDR3 is CASSPDSHNEQFF. DNA for the CDR3: TGTGCCAGCAGCCCCGACAGCCACAATGAGCAGTTCTTC.

The V gene is TRBV6-6, the J gene TRBJ2-2; no definite D call. This CDR3 region has 15 residues. Germline assignment: CDR1 MNHNY and CDR2 SVGAGI (reference sequence). V was cut by 5 bases and J by 0 bases, with 10 bases left in between. The CDR3 DNA reads TGTGCCAGCAGTAAGACTGCCGCGAACACCGGGGAGCTGTTTTTT. This codes for CASSKTAANTGELFF.

This chain joins TRBV7-2 and TRBJ2-3; possible D gene TRBD2, 6 bases. Germline loops: CDR1 SGHTA, CDR2 FQGNSA. Trimming shortened V by 2 bases and J by 4 bases, and 13 bases separated the two germline ends. This CDR3 has 15 amino acids. The CDR3 loop reads CASSLWGGMADTQYF. The CDR3 region has the DNA TGTGCCAGCAGCTTATGGGGCGGGATGGCAGATACGCAGTATTTT.

The V gene is TRBV7-3, the J gene TRBJ1-2, with TRBD1 identical over 8 bases. Looked up from germline, CDR1 is SGHTA and CDR2 is FQGTGA. J lost 7 bases, V lost 5 bases, and 6 bases had no gene match. The CDR3 has 13 residues. The CDR3 loop is CASSLQGDGGYTF. The CDR3 DNA follows: TGTGCCAGCAGCCTACAGGGGGACGGTGGCTACACCTTC.

V gene TRBV10-2 combines with J gene TRBJ2-7; D is perhaps TRBD1 (6 bases). Germline-derived CDR1 and CDR2 are WSHSY and SAAADI. V lost 6 bases and J lost 4, with 16 bases in between. This CDR3 is 14 amino acids long. The DNA of the CDR3 is TGCGCCAGCAGCCCTCCCGGTAGGGGGTACGAGCAGTACTTC. Translated: CASSPPGRGYEQYF.

The chain links TRBV27 to TRBJ2-5; 9 nucleotides line up with TRBD1. The CDR3 totals 16 residues. In germline, CDR1 is MNHEY, CDR2 SMNVEV (reference sequence). Germline trimming cut 4 bases from V and 5 bases from J; bases unmatched to any gene: 11. The CDR3 DNA is TGTGCCAGCAGTTCGGGACAGGGACCTGGAGTGGAGACCCAGTACTTC. Protein product: CASSSGQGPGVETQYF.

The chain combines TRBV6-1 with TRBJ2-7; TRBD2 agrees at 14 bases. This CDR3 is 17 amino acids long. V gave up 2 bases and J gave up 1 base; unmatched junction bases: 4. CDR1 is MNHNS and CDR2 is SASEGT in the germline V gene. The CDR3 is CASSEPGLAGVSYEQYF. DNA of the CDR3: TGTGCCAGCAGTGAACCGGGACTAGCGGGAGTGTCCTACGAGCAGTACTTC.

The genes are TRBV5-1 and TRBJ2-7; TRBD1 might be the D (5 bases). The V and J ends lost 0 bases and 5 bases respectively, with 15 bases between them. Per the germline V gene, CDR1 is SGHRS and CDR2 is YFSETQ. The CDR3 totals 15 residues. CDR3 region: CASSLASGNFHEQYF. CDR3 nucleotide sequence: TGCGCCAGCAGCTTGGCGTCAGGGAACTTCCACGAGCAGTACTTC.

The chain is built from TRBV28 and TRBJ1-2, with a tentative D call TRBD1 (5 bases). The CDR3 covers 15 residues. The germline CDR1 and CDR2 sequences are MDHEN and SYDVKM. Trimming took 7 bases from V and 4 from J, leaving 19 bases between them. The CDR3 DNA sequence: TGTGCCAGCACACGGGGGGTGGGTGCAGTCTATGGCTACACCTTC. It encodes CASTRGVGAVYGYTF.

V usage is TRBV7-2 and J usage is TRBJ1-2; 7 bases are shared with TRBD1. The CDR3 runs to 19 residues. The germline gives CDR1 SGHTA, CDR2 FQGNSA. V gave up 1 base and J gave up 7 bases; unmatched junction bases: 21. This CDR3 reads CASSLGGPRLIGGAGGYTF. Here the CDR3 DNA reads TGTGCCAGCAGCTTAGGGGGGCCCCGGTTAATAGGGGGCGCGGGTGGCTACACCTTC.

The CDR3 spells CASSEVGWSGNDYTQYF. Written as DNA, the CDR3 is TGTGCCAGCAGCGAGGTCGGTTGGAGCGGGAATGATTATACGCAGTATTTT. The gene calls are TRBV2 and TRBJ2-3, with 7 bases identical to TRBD2. Germline CDR1 SNHLY, CDR2 FYNNEI. The CDR3 length is 17 residues. V was clipped by 6 bases and J by 7 bases; unmatched bases: 19.

The rearrangement joins TRBV28 to TRBJ2-5; 7 nucleotides line up with TRBD2. V dropped 5 bases and J dropped 4; count of bases not matched to a gene: 7. This CDR3 comprises 14 residues. Germline V gene lookup returns CDR1 MDHEN and CDR2 SYDVKM. The CDR3 nucleotides read TGTGCCAGCAGTCCAAGCGGGATGATAGAGACCCAGTACTTC. It specifies CASSPSGMIETQYF.

This clone was detected a few times. V gene TRBV5-6 combines with J gene TRBJ2-3; D is uncertain. The CDR3 contains 11 residues. V lost 2 bases, J lost 6 bases, and 4 bases lay in between. Germline V lookup: CDR1 SGHDT, CDR2 YYEEEE. The CDR3 DNA reads TGTGCCAGCAGCTTAGCGGATACGCAGTATTTT. The encoded protein is CASSLADTQYF.

The chain has TRBV9 and TRBJ1-2; 7 bases are shared with TRBD1. The CDR3 consists of 15 residues. Per germline, CDR1 SGDLS and CDR2 YYNGEE. V was clipped by 3 bases and J by 3 bases; unmatched bases: 8. This chain's CDR3 is CASSAKPDRDYGYTF. The CDR3 nucleotides are TGTGCCAGCAGCGCAAAGCCCGACAGGGACTATGGCTACACCTTC.

The chain uses TRBV30 and TRBJ2-5; 12 bases map to TRBD2. The germline V gene has CDR1 GTSNPN and CDR2 SVGIG (reference sequence). J was trimmed by 4 bases and V by 4 bases; bases with no gene match: 10. This CDR3 region has 16 residues. The CDR3 protein is CAWTPSPGLAGETQYF. Here the CDR3 DNA reads TGTGCCTGGACCCCTTCACCGGGACTAGCGGGAGAGACCCAGTACTTC.

The chain employs TRBV6-5 and TRBJ1-2, with 7 bases fitting TRBD1. Germline CDR1 MNHEY, CDR2 SVGAGI. The CDR3 is 15 residues long. V lost 2 bases, J lost 4 bases, and 7 bases stayed unmatched. The CDR3 here is CASSYAFGQVYGYTF. The CDR3 nucleotides are TGTGCCAGCAGTTACGCCTTCGGACAGGTCTATGGCTACACCTTC.

The rearrangement uses TRBV30 and TRBJ1-1; no clear D gene. The length of the CDR3 is 13 residues. V was shortened by 5 bases and J by 0 bases, with 10 bases between the two germline ends. The germline V gene has CDR1 GTSNPN and CDR2 SVGIG (reference sequence). The CDR3 DNA sequence: TGTGCCTGGGCCCAGGTGATGAACACTGAAGCTTTCTTT. Translation: CAWAQVMNTEAFF.

The chain employs TRBV5-3 and TRBJ2-7, with a tentative D call TRBD1 (6 bases). TRBV5-3 is labeled an ORF, and its function is uncertain. V was trimmed by 2 bases and J by 0 bases, leaving 15 bases between them. The CDR3 covers 16 residues. CDR3 sequence: CARSLDPGHSSYEQYF. The CDR3 DNA reads as TGTGCCAGAAGCTTAGATCCGGGACACTCCTCCTACGAGCAGTACTTC.

The chain employs TRBV5-6 and TRBJ2-1; 12 bases line up with TRBD2. Per germline, CDR1 SGHDT and CDR2 YYEEEE. V was clipped by 5 bases and J by 2 bases; unmatched bases: 5. This CDR3 has 16 amino acids. CDR3 amino acids: CASSLGLAGTYNEQFF. The CDR3 DNA is TGTGCCAGCAGTCTCGGACTAGCGGGAACCTACAATGAGCAGTTCTTC.

The chain employs TRBV11-2 and TRBJ2-5; D is possibly TRBD2 (6 bases). Germline CDR1 reads SGHAT; CDR2 reads FQNNGV. CDR3 length equals 17 residues. Trimming cost V 8 bases and J 5 bases, with 27 bases left between them. The CDR3 DNA follows: TGTGCCAGCTTACAAAGAATCCGGGGGTTAGATGTGGAGACCCAGTACTTC. Amino acid sequence: CASLQRIRGLDVETQYF.

This clone has a handful of counts. The V and J genes are TRBV2 and TRBJ2-2; 9 bases line up with TRBD1. Germline V gives CDR1 SNHLY, CDR2 FYNNEI. V lost 4 bases and J lost 6; bases outside the gene matches: 6. The CDR3 has 15 residues. The CDR3 sequence is CASSARTGVAGELFF. The CDR3 nucleotides are TGTGCCAGCAGTGCCAGGACAGGGGTGGCCGGGGAGCTGTTTTTT.

The chain links TRBV15 to TRBJ1-2; no definite D call. V lost 0 bases, J lost 4 bases, and 9 bases lay in between. This CDR3 comprises 14 residues. Germline loops: CDR1 LNHNV, CDR2 YYDKDF (reference sequence). CDR3 nucleotides: TGTGCCACCAGCAGAGACAGCCTAGTCTATGGCTACACCTTC. It yields the protein CATSRDSLVYGYTF.

The CDR3, as DNA: TGTGCCAGCAGTGTAATGACAGGGGGAGATGGCTACACCTTC. Its protein is CASSVMTGGDGYTF. This chain uses TRBV2 with TRBJ1-2; TRBD1 agrees at 9 bases. V was pared by 4 bases and J by 6 bases, with 6 bases of the junction left unmatched. Germline V CDR1 and CDR2: SNHLY, FYNNEI. This CDR3 has 14 amino acids.

This clone has only one observation. The DNA of the CDR3 is TGTGCCAGCAGTGACTACTGGACAGGGGGTCTTCATTCACCCCTCCACTTT. Translated, it gives CASSDYWTGGLHSPLHF. This rearrangement joins TRBV25-1 to TRBJ1-6; 10 bases line up with TRBD1. The CDR3 contains 17 residues. The germline gives CDR1 MGHDK, CDR2 SYGVNS. The trim removed 3 bases at V and 8 bases at J, leaving 10 bases unmatched.

The gene calls are TRBV28 and TRBJ1-2, with 8 bases identical to TRBD1. The length of the CDR3 is 15 residues. V trimming: 7 bases; J trimming: 8 bases; junction bases outside the gene matches: 15. Per germline, CDR1 MDHEN and CDR2 SYDVKM. The CDR3 here is CASMAGGAGPSGYTF. The CDR3 DNA reads as TGTGCCAGCATGGCAGGGGGCGCCGGTCCGAGCGGCTACACCTTC.